This TCR beta chain was observed in a study of T cell changes during pregnancy in multiple sclerosis. This table comes from immunoSEQ multiplex PCR, and its TCRdb copy is limited to in-frame clones, with some not included. The table records tens of thousands of clones, 88% of them present only once. This receptor was taken from a female donor with multiple sclerosis, enrolled in a pregnancy study. The input for sequencing was CD8+ T cells from peripheral blood mononuclear cells, taken in the third trimester of pregnancy.

CDR3: CASSPEMWTEAFF. The CDR3 DNA sequence: TGCGCCAGCAGCCCCGAGATGTGGACAGAAGCTTTCTTT. This rearrangement joins TRBV4-1 to TRBJ1-1; D is possibly TRBD1 (5 bases). Trimming removed 4 bases at V and 8 bases at J, with 14 bases between. Germline V gene sequence: CDR1 MGHRA, CDR2 YSYEKL. CDR3 length equals 13 residues.